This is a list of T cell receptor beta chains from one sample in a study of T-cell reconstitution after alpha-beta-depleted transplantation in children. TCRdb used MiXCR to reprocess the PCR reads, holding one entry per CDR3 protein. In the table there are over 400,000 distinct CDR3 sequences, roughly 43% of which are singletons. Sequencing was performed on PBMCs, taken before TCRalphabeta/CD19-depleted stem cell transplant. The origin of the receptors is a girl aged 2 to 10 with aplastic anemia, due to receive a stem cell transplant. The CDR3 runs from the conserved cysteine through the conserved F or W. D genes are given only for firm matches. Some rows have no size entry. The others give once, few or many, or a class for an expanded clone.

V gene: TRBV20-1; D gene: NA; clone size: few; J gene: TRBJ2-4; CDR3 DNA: TGCAGTGCTGCGCTCCCCATACCGGCCAAAAACATTCAGTACTTC; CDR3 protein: CSAALPIPAKNIQYF
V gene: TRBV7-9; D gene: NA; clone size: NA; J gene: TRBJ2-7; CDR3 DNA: TGTGCCAGCAACCAAGACAAGCCCCCCTACGAGCAGTACTTC; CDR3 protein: CASNQDKPPYEQYF
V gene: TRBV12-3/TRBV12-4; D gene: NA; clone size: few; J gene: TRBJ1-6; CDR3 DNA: TGTGCCAGCAGTTGGTTGGGATGGGATTCACCCCTCCACTTT; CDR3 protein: CASSWLGWDSPLHF
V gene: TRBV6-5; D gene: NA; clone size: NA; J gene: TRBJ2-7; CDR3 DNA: TGTGCCAGCAGGTTTATCGACGAGCAGTACTTC; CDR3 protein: CASRFIDEQYF
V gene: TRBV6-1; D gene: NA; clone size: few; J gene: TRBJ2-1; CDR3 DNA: TGTGCCAGCAGTGAAATAAGTTTTGAGCAGTTCTTC; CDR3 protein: CASSEISFEQFF
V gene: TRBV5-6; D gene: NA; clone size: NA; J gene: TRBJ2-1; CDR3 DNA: TGTGCCAGCAGACTGGGGACCTACAATGAGCAGTTCTTC; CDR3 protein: CASRLGTYNEQFF
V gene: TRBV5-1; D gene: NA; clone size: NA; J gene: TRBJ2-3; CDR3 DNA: TGCGCCAGCAGCCCGGTGGGGGGTAGTTCGGCAGATACGCAGTATTTT; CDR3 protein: CASSPVGGSSADTQYF
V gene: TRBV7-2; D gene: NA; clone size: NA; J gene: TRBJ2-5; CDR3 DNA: TGTGCCAGCAGCTTAGTCGGGCTAGCCACGTACCAAGAGACCCAGTACTTC; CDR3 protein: CASSLVGLATYQETQYF
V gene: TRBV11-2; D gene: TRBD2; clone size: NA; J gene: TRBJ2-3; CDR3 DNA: TGTGCCAGCAGCTTCCGACTAGCGGAGGGGGCTTGGGTAGATACGCAGTATTTT; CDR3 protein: CASSFRLAEGAWVDTQYF
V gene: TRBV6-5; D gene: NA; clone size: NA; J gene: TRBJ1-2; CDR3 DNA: TGTGCCAGCAGTTATAGGGTGGCCCTCGACTATGGCTACACCTTC; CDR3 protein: CASSYRVALDYGYTF
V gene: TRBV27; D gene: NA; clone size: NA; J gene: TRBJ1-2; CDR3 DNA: TGTGCCAGCAGACCCGCTGGGCAGGGATATGGCTACACCTTC; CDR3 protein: CASRPAGQGYGYTF
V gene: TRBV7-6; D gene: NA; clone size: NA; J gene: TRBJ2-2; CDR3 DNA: TGTGCCAGCAGCTTAGGGGGGACGGTGAACACCGGGGAGCTGTTTTTT; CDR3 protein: CASSLGGTVNTGELFF
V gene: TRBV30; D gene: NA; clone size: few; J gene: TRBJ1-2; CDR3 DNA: TGTGCCTGGAGTGTAGACAACTATGGCTACACCTTC; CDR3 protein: CAWSVDNYGYTF
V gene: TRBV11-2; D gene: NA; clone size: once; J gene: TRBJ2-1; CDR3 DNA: TGTGCCAGCAGCTTAGATACGGCGCGGGAGCAGTTCTTC; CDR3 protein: CASSLDTAREQFF
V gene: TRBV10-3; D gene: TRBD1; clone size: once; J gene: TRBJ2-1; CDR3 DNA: TGTGCCATCAGTAGGACAGGGGAGAACAATGAGCAGTTCTTC; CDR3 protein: CAISRTGENNEQFF
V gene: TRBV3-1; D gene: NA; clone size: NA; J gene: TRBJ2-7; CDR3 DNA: TGTGCCAGCAGCCAAGATCGAACATCGAGGGCCTACGAGCAGTACTTC; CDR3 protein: CASSQDRTSRAYEQYF
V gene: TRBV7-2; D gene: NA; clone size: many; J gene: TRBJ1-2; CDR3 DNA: TGTGCCAGCAGCCCTACCGTCGGGCAAGGCTATGGCTACACCTTC; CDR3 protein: CASSPTVGQGYGYTF
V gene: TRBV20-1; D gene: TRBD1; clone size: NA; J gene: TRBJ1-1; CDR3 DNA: TGCAGTGCTTATCCGGGACAGATTATGAACACTGAAGCTTTCTTT; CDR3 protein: CSAYPGQIMNTEAFF
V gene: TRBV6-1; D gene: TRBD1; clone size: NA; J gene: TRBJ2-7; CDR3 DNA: TGTGCCAGCAGCCTCCGGGACAGGGCTTTCCACGAGCAGTACTTC; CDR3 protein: CASSLRDRAFHEQYF
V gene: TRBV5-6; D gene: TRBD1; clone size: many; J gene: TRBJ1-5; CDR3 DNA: TGTGCCAGCAGCGTCCACAGGGGATATCAGCCCCAGCATTTT; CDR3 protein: CASSVHRGYQPQHF
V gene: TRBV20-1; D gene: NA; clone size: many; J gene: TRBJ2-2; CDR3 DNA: TGCAGTGCGCGGGACAGCTTGAACACCGGGGAGCTGTTTTTT; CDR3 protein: CSARDSLNTGELFF
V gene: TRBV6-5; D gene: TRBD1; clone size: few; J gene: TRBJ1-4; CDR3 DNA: TGTGCCAGCAGTTTTGGACAGGGGGCGGGGGAAAAACTGTTTTTT; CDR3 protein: CASSFGQGAGEKLFF
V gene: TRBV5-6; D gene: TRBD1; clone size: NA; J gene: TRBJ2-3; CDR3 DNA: TGTGCCAGCAGCGAAGGACAGGGGGAGGATACGCAGTATTTT; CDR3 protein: CASSEGQGEDTQYF
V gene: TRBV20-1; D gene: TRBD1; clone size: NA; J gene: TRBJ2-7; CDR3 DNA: TGCAGTGCCAGGAGACAGGGTCCCTACGAGCAGTACTTC; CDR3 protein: CSARRQGPYEQYF
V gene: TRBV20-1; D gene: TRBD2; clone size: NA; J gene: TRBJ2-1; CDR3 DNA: TGCAGTGCTAGTCCCCTAGCGGGAGCCTACAATGAGCAGTTCTTC; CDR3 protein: CSASPLAGAYNEQFF
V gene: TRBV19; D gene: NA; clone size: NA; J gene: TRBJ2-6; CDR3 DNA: TGTGCCACCAGGGGTGCCACCTCTGGGGCCAACGTCCTGACTTTC; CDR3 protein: CATRGATSGANVLTF
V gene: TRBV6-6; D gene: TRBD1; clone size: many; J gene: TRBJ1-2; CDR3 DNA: TGTGCCAGTTACCTTGCAGGGGGATATGGCTACACCTTC; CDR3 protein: CASYLAGGYGYTF
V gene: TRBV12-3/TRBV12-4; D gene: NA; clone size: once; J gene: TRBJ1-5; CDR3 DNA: TGTGCCAGCGGACGCTGGGATCAGCCCCAGCATTTT; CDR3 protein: CASGRWDQPQHF
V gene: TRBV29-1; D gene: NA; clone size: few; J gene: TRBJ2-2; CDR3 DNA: TGCAGCGTTGCGCGAGTCGCCACCGGGGAGCTGTTTTTT; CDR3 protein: CSVARVATGELFF
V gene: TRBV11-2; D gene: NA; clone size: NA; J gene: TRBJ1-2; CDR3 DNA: TGTGCCAGCAGCTTAGATTTGGGGGCCTATGGCTACACCTTC; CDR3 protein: CASSLDLGAYGYTF
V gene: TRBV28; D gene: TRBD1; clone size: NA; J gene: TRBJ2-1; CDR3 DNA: TGTGCCAGCAGTTTTCACAGGGGCGGGTACAATGAGCAGTTCTTC; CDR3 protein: CASSFHRGGYNEQFF
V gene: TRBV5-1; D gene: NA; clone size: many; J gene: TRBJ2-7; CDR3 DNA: TGCGCCAGCAGCGCGGGACGTTACGAGCAGTACTTC; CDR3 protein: CASSAGRYEQYF
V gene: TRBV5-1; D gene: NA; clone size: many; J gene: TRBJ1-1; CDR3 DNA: TGCGCCAGCAGCTCAAGTCCTAACACTGAAGCTTTCTTT; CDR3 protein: CASSSSPNTEAFF
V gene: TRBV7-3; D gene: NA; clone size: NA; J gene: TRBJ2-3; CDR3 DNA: TGTGCCAGCAGCTTAGACGGCGGACGGGCAGATACGCAGTATTTT; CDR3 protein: CASSLDGGRADTQYF
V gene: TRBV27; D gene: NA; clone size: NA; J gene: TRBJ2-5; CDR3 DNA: TGTGCCAGCAGTTTGGAATCCGGGGGCACTAGCGAAGAGACCCAGTACTTC; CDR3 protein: CASSLESGGTSEETQYF
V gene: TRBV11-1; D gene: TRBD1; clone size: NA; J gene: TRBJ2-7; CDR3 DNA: TGTGCCAGCAGCCTACCTCCCAGACGAACGGGACAGGGGACCTACGAGCAGTACTTC; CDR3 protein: CASSLPPRRTGQGTYEQYF
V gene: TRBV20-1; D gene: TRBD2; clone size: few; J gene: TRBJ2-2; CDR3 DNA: TGCAGTGCTAGAGTGACTAGCGGGAGTAGAGCCGGGGAGCTGTTTTTT; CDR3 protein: CSARVTSGSRAGELFF
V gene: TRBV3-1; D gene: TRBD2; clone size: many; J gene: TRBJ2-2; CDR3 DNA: TGTGCCAGCAGCCCCCTCCTAGCGGGAGGGAACACCGGGGAGCTGTTTTTT; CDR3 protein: CASSPLLAGGNTGELFF
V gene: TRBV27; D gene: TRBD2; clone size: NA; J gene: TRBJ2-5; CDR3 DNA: TGTGCCACCCGCTCCGGGACTAGCAGACAAGAGACCCAGTACTTC; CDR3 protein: CATRSGTSRQETQYF
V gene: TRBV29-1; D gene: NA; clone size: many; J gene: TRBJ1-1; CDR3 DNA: TGCAGCGTCGCACCGGGACATTTGAACACTGAAGCTTTCTTT; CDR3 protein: CSVAPGHLNTEAFF
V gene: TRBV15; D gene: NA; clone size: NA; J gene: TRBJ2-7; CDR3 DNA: TGTGCCACCAGCAGAGGAGGTCAGTCTTACGAGCAGTACTTC; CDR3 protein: CATSRGGQSYEQYF
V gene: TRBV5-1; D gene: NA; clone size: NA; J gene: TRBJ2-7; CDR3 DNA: TGCGCCAGCAGCTTGGCCGGGGTCGGTGGCTACGAGCAGTACTTC; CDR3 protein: CASSLAGVGGYEQYF
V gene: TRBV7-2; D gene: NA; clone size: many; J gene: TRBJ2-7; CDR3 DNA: TGTGCCAGCAGCTTAGATCAGGGATCCTACGAGCAGTACTTC; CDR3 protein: CASSLDQGSYEQYF
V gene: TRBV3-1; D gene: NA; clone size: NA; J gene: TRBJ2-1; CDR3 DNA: TGTGCCAGCAGCCAAATTAGCGAGGGGTCCTACAATGAGCAGTTCTTC; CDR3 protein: CASSQISEGSYNEQFF
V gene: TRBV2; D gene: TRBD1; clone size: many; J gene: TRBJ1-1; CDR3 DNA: TGTGCCAGCAGTGGGGGGACAGTTTCTATGAACACTGAAGCTTTCTTT; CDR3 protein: CASSGGTVSMNTEAFF
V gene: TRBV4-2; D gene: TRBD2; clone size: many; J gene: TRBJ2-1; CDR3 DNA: TGTGCCAGCAGCCAAGTGAAGGCTAGCGGGAACAATGAGCAGTTCTTC; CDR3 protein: CASSQVKASGNNEQFF
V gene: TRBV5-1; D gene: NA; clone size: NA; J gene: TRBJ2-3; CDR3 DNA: TGCGCCAGCAGGTCCTCTCAGGGGCCGACAGATACGCAGTATTTT; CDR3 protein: CASRSSQGPTDTQYF
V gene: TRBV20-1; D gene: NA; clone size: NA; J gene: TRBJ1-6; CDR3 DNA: TGCAGTGCTAGAGCCAGGCATACCCTTAATTCACCCCTCCACTTT; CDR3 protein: CSARARHTLNSPLHF
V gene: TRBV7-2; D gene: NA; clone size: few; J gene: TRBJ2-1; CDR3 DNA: TGTGCCAGCAGCTCGGGACCCAGCAATGAGCAGTTCTTC; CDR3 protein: CASSSGPSNEQFF
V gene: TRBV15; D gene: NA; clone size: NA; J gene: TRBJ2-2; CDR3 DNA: TGTGCCACCACCAGGAACACCGGGGAGCTGTTTTTT; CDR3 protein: CATTRNTGELFF
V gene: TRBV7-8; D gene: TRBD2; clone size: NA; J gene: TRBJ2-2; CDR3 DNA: TGTGCCAGCACCCTAGGGGGACTAGTGAACACCGGGGAGCTGTTTTTT; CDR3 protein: CASTLGGLVNTGELFF
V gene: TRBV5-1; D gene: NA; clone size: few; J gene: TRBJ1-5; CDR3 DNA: TGCGCCAGCAGTTTGCGGCGGGGGAGGGAGAATCAGCCCCAGCATTTT; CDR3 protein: CASSLRRGRENQPQHF
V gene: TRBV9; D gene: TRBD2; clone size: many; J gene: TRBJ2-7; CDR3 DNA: TGTGCCAGCAGCGTTGGGACTAGCGGGAGATCCTACGAGCAGTACTTC; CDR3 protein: CASSVGTSGRSYEQYF
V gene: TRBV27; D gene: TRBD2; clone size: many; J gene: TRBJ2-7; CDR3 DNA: TGTGCCAGCAGTTCATCCCTAGCGGGAGAGGGGCAGTACTTC; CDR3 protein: CASSSSLAGEGQYF
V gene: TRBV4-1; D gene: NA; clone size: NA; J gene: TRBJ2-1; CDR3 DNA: TGCGCCAGCAGCCAAGACGACGGATACAATGAGCAGTTCTTC; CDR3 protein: CASSQDDGYNEQFF